This TCR beta chain was sequenced for a study of T cells in Graves' hyperthyroidism and ophthalmopathy. About the research overall: Specimen type is peripheral blood, collected at initial diagnosis prior to any treatment.

This clonotype was counted many times. As yet, its antigen is unknown. Used for diagnoses were clinical symptoms, serum thyroxine and TRAb, thyroid ultrasound and orbital computed tomography. Study-wide results and limits: The authors' 13 V-J model separated ophthalmopathy from stable hyperthyroidism. Blood also carried most thyroid clonotypes expanded above 0.001.

Amplified TCR beta CDR3 regions derived from RNA transcripts. A first-round RT-PCR of the TCR CDR3 used the HTBI primer set. Each CDR3 protein is one row after TCRdb ran MiXCR on the multiplex PCR reads. The sample includes about 280,000 distinct CDR3 sequences, less than 30% of them seen just once. Input material: blood. The receptor was derived from a man aged 40-55 years with Graves' hyperthyroidism that later progressed to Graves' ophthalmopathy.

CDR3 region: CASSGLAGNTGELFF. CDR3 coding DNA: TGTGCCAGCAGTGGTTTAGCGGGGAACACCGGGGAGCTGTTTTTT. The rearrangement links TRBV6-1 to TRBJ2-2, with TRBD2 matching over 7 bases. Germline V gene data show CDR1 as MNHNS and CDR2 as SASEGT. The V segment lost 4 bases and the J segment 1 base; nucleotides outside the gene matches: 3. This CDR3 is built from 15 residues.